This T cell receptor (beta chain) was captured in a study of shared clonotypes between healthy human individuals. Whole-study context: Serving as donors were two women and three men, whose ages spanned 18 to 49.

To note about this clone: Its antigen is unidentified.

Study observations and caveats: Genetic and exposure-history diversity was limited by the few donors.

Trimming took off 8 bases at V and 4 bases at J, with 14 bases between the two ends. Germline CDR1 MRHNA, CDR2 SNTAGT. There are 14 residues in the CDR3. Unsorted PBMC contributed about 0.3 ug DNA, roughly 30,000 T cell genomes, to each replicate PCR. Sequencing used immunoSEQ multiplex PCR; TCRdb keeps in-frame clones, though not all of them. The table records about 520,000 clones, approximately 80% of them present only once. The chain couples TRBV6-4 to TRBJ2-2, with D possibly TRBD2 on 6 matching bases. This TCR came from a middle-aged woman in good health. Some clones in this sample may be carry-over from other donors' samples. Sequenced: PBMCs. The chain's CDR3 is CASRDSSITGELFF. DNA of the CDR3: TGTGCCAGCCGGGACTCGAGTATCACCGGGGAGCTGTTTTTT.